The 9 T cell receptor beta chains given below trace back to one sample, sequenced in a study of T cells in Graves' hyperthyroidism and ophthalmopathy. There were TCR beta CDR3 regions amplified from RNA transcripts. First-round RT-PCR of the TCR CDR3 relied on the HTBI primer set. TCRdb ran MiXCR on the multiplex PCR reads and lists one entry per CDR3 protein. Among over 300,000 distinct CDR3 sequences listed, more than 11% were seen once. Sequenced sample: blood. These TCRs come from a woman in her fifties or sixties with Graves' hyperthyroidism.

This clonotype has a count of ten or more. The J gene is TRBJ1-2, the V gene TRBV6-1; D gene ambiguous. V gave up 6 bases and J gave up 4 bases, with 9 bases separating them. Germline-derived CDR1 and CDR2 are MNHNS and SASEGT. This CDR3 comprises 12 residues. CDR3 protein: CASRTPGYGYTF. The CDR3 DNA is TGTGCCAGCAGAACCCCGGGCTATGGCTACACCTTC.

This clonotype showed up many times. This sequence joins TRBV5-1 and TRBJ1-2; TRBD1 might be the D (5 bases). The CDR3 extends over 14 amino acids. The V and J ends lost 1 base and 8 bases respectively, with 15 bases between them. CDR1 is SGHRS and CDR2 is YFSETQ in the germline V gene. CDR3 sequence (DNA): TGCGCCAGCAGCTTGATGGGGACGAGCGGAGGCTACACCTTC. The encoded protein is CASSLMGTSGGYTF.

The chain couples TRBV20-1 to TRBJ2-3; D call uncertain. Per germline, CDR1 DFQATT and CDR2 SNEGSKA (reference sequence). The CDR3 covers 13 residues. Trimming removed 5 bases at V and 1 base at J, with 10 bases between. The CDR3 sequence: CSAAGSGTDTQYF. The DNA for the CDR3 is TGCAGTGCTGCCGGGTCCGGCACAGATACGCAGTATTTT.

This clonotype appeared many times. The chain joins TRBV28 to TRBJ2-2; D is unresolved. V dropped 4 bases and J dropped 2 bases, with 5 bases sitting between them. CDR1 and CDR2 from the germline V gene are MDHEN and SYDVKM. There are 13 residues in the CDR3. The CDR3 reads CASSYRNTGELFF. The DNA of the CDR3 is TGTGCCAGCAGTTATAGAAACACCGGGGAGCTGTTTTTT.

This clonotype has ten or more counts. This chain links TRBV27 with TRBJ2-3, with D maybe TRBD2 (6 bases). CDR1 is MNHEY, CDR2 SMNVEV, per germline (reference sequence). The CDR3 is 13 amino acids. Trimming shortened V by 7 bases and J by 3 bases, and 11 bases separated the two germline ends. The CDR3 region has the DNA TGTGCCAGCACGGGAGCGAATACAGATACGCAGTATTTT. It yields the protein CASTGANTDTQYF.

This clonotype was detected many times. The CDR3 loop reads CASSEKSGGSSYNEQFF. The CDR3 coding sequence is TGTGCCAGCAGTGAAAAAAGTGGCGGGAGCTCCTACAATGAGCAGTTCTTC. V is TRBV7-9 and J is TRBJ2-1; 7 bases agree with TRBD2. Germline trimming cut 6 bases from V and 0 bases from J; bases unmatched to any gene: 11. Germline CDR1 SEHNR, CDR2 FQNEAQ (reference sequence). The CDR3 totals 17 residues.

The V call is TRBV15, the J call TRBJ2-7; perhaps TRBD2 as D (7 bases). CDR1 LNHNV and CDR2 YYDKDF come from the germline V gene (reference sequence). This CDR3 comprises 15 residues. The V gene lost 4 bases and the J gene lost 4 bases, with 17 bases spanning the gap. The CDR3 is CATSMRGGLGYEQYF. The CDR3 DNA reads TGTGCCACCAGCATGAGGGGGGGATTGGGGTACGAGCAGTACTTC.

This chain joins TRBV5-1 and TRBJ2-5; D gene unclear. Germline lookup yields CDR1 SGHRS and CDR2 YFSETQ. Trimming pared 7 bases from V and 2 bases from J, leaving 15 bases between. The CDR3 loop spans 14 amino acids. The CDR3 sequence: CASAETAIQETQYF. The CDR3 DNA follows: TGCGCCAGCGCGGAAACTGCCATACAAGAGACCCAGTACTTC.

This clonotype turned up a few times. The J gene is TRBJ2-2, the V gene TRBV20-1; 8 nucleotides align to TRBD2. V lost 3 bases, J lost 6 bases, and 9 bases stayed unmatched. The CDR3 has 15 residues. Germline V gene lookup returns CDR1 DFQATT and CDR2 SNEGSKA (reference sequence). As DNA, the CDR3 is TGCAGTGCTAGCCGGGGACTAGAACTGTCCGGGGAGCTGTTTTTT. As protein: CSASRGLELSGELFF.